A single T cell receptor (beta chain) is shown here with its context. The data derive from a study of blood T cell repertoires in COVID-19. In the study overall: Whether acute or convalescent, the COVID-19 samples came from the United States, Italy and Spain. Sample material is recorded as cDNA or gDNA derived from T cells, B-cell-depleted T cells, or PBMCs.

CDR1 is ENHRY and CDR2 is SYGVKD in the germline V gene. The CDR3 spans 15 residues. The germline V and J ends were trimmed by 5 bases and 6 bases, with 19 bases remaining between them. Authors' data handling: Nucleated cell counts were estimated from reference gene primer amplification. The table came from immunoSEQ multiplex PCR; TCRdb's copy has only in-frame clones and leaves some out. V, J and clone size are those of that table, while D and trimming were read from the DNA. The sample holds around 64,000 clones, approximately 84% seen once. The chain employs TRBV10-3 and TRBJ1-1; weak D call: TRBD1 (5 bases). The receptor was derived from a man older than 75 in a cohort sampled during active COVID-19. The sequenced sample consisted of peripheral blood. CDR3 sequence: CAISKETGGEPEAFF. CDR3 DNA sequence: TGTGCCATCAGTAAGGAGACGGGGGGTGAGCCTGAAGCTTTCTTT.